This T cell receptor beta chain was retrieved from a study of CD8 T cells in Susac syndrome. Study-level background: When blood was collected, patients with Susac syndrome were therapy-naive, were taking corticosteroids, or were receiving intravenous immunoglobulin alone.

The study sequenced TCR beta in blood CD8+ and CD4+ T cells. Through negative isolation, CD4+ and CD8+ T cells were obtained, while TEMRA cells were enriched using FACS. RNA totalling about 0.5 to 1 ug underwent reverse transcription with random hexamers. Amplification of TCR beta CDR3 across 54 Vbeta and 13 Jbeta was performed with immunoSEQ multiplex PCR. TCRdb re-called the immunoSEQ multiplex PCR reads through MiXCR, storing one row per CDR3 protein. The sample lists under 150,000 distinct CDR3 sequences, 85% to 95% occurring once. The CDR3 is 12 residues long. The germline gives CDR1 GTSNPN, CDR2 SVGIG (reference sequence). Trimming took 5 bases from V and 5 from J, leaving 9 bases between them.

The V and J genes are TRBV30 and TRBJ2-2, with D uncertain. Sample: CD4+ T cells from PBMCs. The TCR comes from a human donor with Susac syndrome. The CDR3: CAWSHATGELFF. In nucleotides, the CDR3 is TGTGCCTGGTCTCATGCAACCGGGGAGCTGTTTTTT.